A selection of T cell receptor beta chains follows, all from one sample in a study of shared clonotypes between healthy human individuals. The method was immunoSEQ multiplex PCR; TCRdb's version includes in-frame clones alone and lacks a portion of them. The sample comprises around 2.1 million clones, under 95% of which are singletons, and around 1.7% rests with the top ten. Sequenced sample: naive CD8+ T cells from PBMCs. The receptors stem from a man aged 18 to 29 in good health. Some clones in this sample may be carry-over from other donors' samples. CDR3s include the opening cysteine and the closing phenylalanine or tryptophan. The order of the fields is V gene, J gene, D gene, clone size, CDR3 protein, CDR3 DNA. The D gene is left open where the match is weak. Clone size is stated in some rows and not others, as once, few, many or a class when expanded.

>TRBV4-2|TRBJ2-1|TRBD2|-
CASSQEGRGAYNEQFF
TGTGCCAGCAGCCAAGAGGGGCGGGGGGCCTACAATGAGCAGTTCTTC
>TRBV15|TRBJ2-5|-|-
CATSRVGTTKETQYF
TGTGCCACCAGCAGAGTGGGAACCACAAAGGAGACCCAGTACTTC
>TRBV28|TRBJ2-3|-|once
CASRGRGSTDTQYF
TGTGCCAGCAGGGGGAGGGGGAGCACAGATACGCAGTATTTT
>TRBV28|TRBJ2-4|-|-
CASSSLSGWGQNIQYF
TGTGCCAGCAGTTCACTTTCCGGGTGGGGGCAAAACATTCAGTACTTC
>TRBV19|TRBJ1-5|-|few
CASRVWGDNQPQHF
TGTGCCAGTAGGGTCTGGGGGGACAATCAGCCCCAGCATTTT
>TRBV6-5|TRBJ2-7|-|-
CASSYSGGEESGEQYF
TGTGCCAGCAGTTACTCCGGCGGAGAAGAGTCGGGGGAGCAGTACTTC
>TRBV7-9|TRBJ2-5|-|-
CASSTPAADQETQYF
TGTGCCAGCAGCACCCCCGCGGCAGACCAAGAGACCCAGTACTTC
>TRBV7-2|TRBJ2-5|TRBD1|-
CASSLRTGVETQYF
TGTGCCAGCAGCCTGCGGACAGGGGTGGAGACCCAGTACTTC
>TRBV4-2|TRBJ2-7|TRBD1|-
CASSQEDRASYEQYF
TGTGCCAGCAGCCAAGAGGACAGGGCCAGCTACGAGCAGTACTTC
>TRBV21-1|TRBJ2-5|-|-
CASSLGRAPETQYF
TGTGCCAGCAGCCTCGGGAGAGCTCCGGAGACCCAGTACTTC
>TRBV19|TRBJ1-1|-|few
CASSIGGGTEAFF
TGTGCCAGTAGTATAGGGGGTGGAACTGAAGCTTTCTTT
>TRBV30|TRBJ1-2|-|-
CAWSVLDPLYGYTF
TGTGCCTGGAGTGTACTAGACCCCCTCTATGGCTACACCTTC
>TRBV15|TRBJ2-7|-|-
CATSRGFSGSVKPYEQYF
TGTGCCACCAGCAGAGGTTTCAGTGGGTCAGTGAAACCCTACGAGCAGTACTTC
>TRBV6-5|TRBJ2-7|-|-
CASTIFRGGGEQYF
TGTGCCAGCACTATTTTTCGAGGGGGGGGTGAGCAGTACTTC
>TRBV10-3|TRBJ1-2|-|-
CAIATFKQKIYGYTF
TGTGCCATCGCGACTTTTAAACAGAAAATATATGGCTACACCTTC
>TRBV7-9|TRBJ1-2|-|-
CASSLVGPLNYGYTF
TGTGCCAGCAGCTTAGTCGGCCCGTTGAACTATGGCTACACCTTC
>TRBV4-1|TRBJ2-5|-|few
CASSQDAEETQYF
TGCGCCAGCAGCCAAGATGCAGAAGAGACCCAGTACTTC
>TRBV29-1|TRBJ2-7|-|-
CSVLTGLHEQYF
TGCAGCGTTCTTACAGGGCTTCACGAGCAGTACTTC
>TRBV19|TRBJ2-3|-|once
CASSTGTSTDTQYF
TGTGCCAGTAGTACGGGTACCTCCACAGATACGCAGTATTTT
>TRBV2|TRBJ2-7|-|-
CASGSGPYEQYF
TGTGCCAGCGGTAGCGGCCCCTACGAGCAGTACTTC
>TRBV6-6|TRBJ1-3|-|once
CASSYSGNTIYF
TGTGCCAGCAGTTACTCAGGAAACACCATATATTTT
>TRBV7-6|TRBJ2-5|TRBD2|-
CASSPLLALGETQYF
TGTGCCAGCAGCCCGTTACTAGCGCTAGGGGAGACCCAGTACTTC
>TRBV27|TRBJ1-1|TRBD1|-
CASRENRGGTEAFF
TGTGCCAGCAGAGAAAACAGGGGGGGCACTGAAGCTTTCTTT
>TRBV7-2|TRBJ1-2|-|once
CASSSEVYGYTF
TGTGCCAGCAGCTCGGAGGTCTATGGCTACACCTTC
>TRBV5-6|TRBJ2-7|-|-
CASMLKRDYEQYF
TGTGCCAGCATGTTGAAGCGCGACTACGAGCAGTACTTC
>TRBV11-2|TRBJ2-7|-|-
CASSPGGDSFSEQYF
TGTGCCAGCAGCCCTGGGGGGGACAGTTTCTCCGAGCAGTACTTC
>TRBV28|TRBJ1-2|-|-
CASGDEEGYLGGYTF
TGTGCCAGCGGGGATGAGGAGGGGTACCTGGGAGGCTACACCTTC
>TRBV4-1|TRBJ1-1|-|-
CASSQVGLLNTEAFF
TGCGCCAGCAGCCAAGTAGGTCTCTTGAACACTGAAGCTTTCTTT
>TRBV27|TRBJ2-7|-|-
CASSLSGGLAYEQYF
TGTGCCAGCAGTTTGTCCGGCGGGTTGGCCTACGAGCAGTACTTC
>TRBV19|TRBJ2-7|TRBD2|-
CASSPLGTTIVEQYF
TGTGCCAGTAGTCCCCTAGGGACTACCATAGTGGAGCAGTACTTC
>TRBV23-1|TRBJ2-7|-|-
CASSQSHSVGYEQYF
TGCGCCAGCAGTCAAAGCCATTCGGTAGGCTACGAGCAGTACTTC
>TRBV7-9|TRBJ2-1|TRBD1|-
CASSPDRAASPFYNEQFF
TGTGCCAGCAGCCCTGACAGGGCCGCTAGCCCCTTCTACAATGAGCAGTTCTTC
>TRBV9|TRBJ2-7|-|-
CASSPRPGEQYF
TGTGCCAGCAGCCCACGACCGGGCGAGCAGTACTTC
>TRBV19|TRBJ1-2|TRBD1|-
CASWDSSNYGYTF
TGTGCCAGCTGGGACAGTTCTAACTATGGCTACACCTTC
>TRBV2|TRBJ2-3|-|-
CASTVGLSTDTQYF
TGTGCCAGCACGGTGGGACTTAGCACAGATACGCAGTATTTT
>TRBV28|TRBJ1-1|-|-
CASSLFTGLNTEAFF
TGTGCCAGCAGTTTATTTACAGGGCTGAACACTGAAGCTTTCTTT
>TRBV21-1|TRBJ2-3|-|-
CASSKAGGPTDTQYF
TGTGCCAGCAGCAAAGCGGGAGGGCCGACAGATACGCAGTATTTT
>TRBV28|TRBJ1-2|-|-
CASTHSYGYTF
TGTGCCAGCACACACAGCTATGGCTACACCTTC
>TRBV27|TRBJ1-5|TRBD1|-
CASSQGAGGNQPQHF
TGTGCCAGCAGTCAGGGGGCAGGGGGCAATCAGCCCCAGCATTTT
>TRBV4-3|TRBJ2-7|-|-
CASSQDLGSYEQYF
TGCGCCAGCAGCCAAGATCTGGGCTCCTACGAGCAGTACTTC
>TRBV6-5|TRBJ2-7|-|-
CASSYSGIRPGDEQYF
TGTGCCAGCAGTTACTCGGGGATAAGGCCCGGGGACGAGCAGTACTTC
>TRBV19|TRBJ1-5|-|-
CASSQIYSNQPQHF
TGTGCCAGTAGTCAAATATATAGCAATCAGCCCCAGCATTTT
>TRBV7-9|TRBJ2-1|TRBD2|-
CASSHGTSGSDEQFF
TGTGCCAGCAGCCACGGGACTAGCGGGTCCGATGAGCAGTTCTTC
>TRBV4-1|TRBJ1-1|-|once
CASSQSPGPVNTEAFF
TGCGCCAGCAGCCAAAGCCCGGGGCCAGTGAACACTGAAGCTTTCTTT
>TRBV5-8|TRBJ2-7|TRBD1|-
CASSLGQIYEQYF
TGTGCCAGCAGCCTGGGACAGATCTACGAGCAGTACTTC
>TRBV6-5|TRBJ2-3|-|-
CASSSGGEGHTQYF
TGTGCCAGCAGTTCCGGGGGAGAGGGTCATACGCAGTATTTT
>TRBV27|TRBJ1-2|TRBD1|-
CASSPRTGRSIGYTF
TGTGCCAGCAGTCCCCGGACAGGTCGTTCAATTGGCTACACCTTC
>TRBV5-1|TRBJ2-1|-|-
CASSLTRADNEQFF
TGCGCCAGCAGCTTAACCCGGGCAGACAATGAGCAGTTCTTC
>TRBV19|TRBJ1-1|-|few
CASSMGARTEAFF
TGTGCCAGTAGTATGGGGGCTCGGACTGAAGCTTTCTTT
>TRBV6-6|TRBJ1-1|-|-
CASSYSGVGHTEAFF
TGTGCCAGCAGTTACTCTGGAGTGGGGCACACTGAAGCTTTCTTT
>TRBV7-3|TRBJ2-2|-|-
CASSLTASRELFF
TGTGCCAGCAGCTTAACGGCTAGTCGGGAGCTGTTTTTT